A single sample is the source of the 3 T cell receptor beta chains below, sequenced in a study of blood T cell repertoires in COVID-19. Some clones are missing from TCRdb's copy, which holds only in-frame ones; the method was immunoSEQ multiplex PCR. The table includes some 170,000 clones, approximately 79% detected once. Sequencing was carried out using peripheral blood. The source is an older woman with acute or convalescent COVID-19.

This chain links TRBV30 with TRBJ2-5; TRBD2 might be the D (5 bases). Looked up from germline, CDR1 is GTSNPN and CDR2 is SVGIG (reference sequence). This CDR3 is built from 14 residues. V dropped 4 bases and J dropped 1 base, with 13 bases sitting between them. The CDR3 sequence: CAWKTRGFQETQYF. DNA for the CDR3: TGTGCCTGGAAAACCCGGGGATTCCAAGAGACCCAGTACTTC.

This rearrangement joins TRBV7-9 to TRBJ2-1; D uncertain. The CDR3 covers 14 residues. The V and J ends lost 2 bases and 6 bases respectively, with 11 bases between them. Germline V gives CDR1 SEHNR, CDR2 FQNEAQ (reference sequence). CDR3 nucleotide sequence: TGTGCCAGCAGCTTATCGAACTTAGCCAATGAGCAGTTCTTC. Translating it yields CASSLSNLANEQFF. Full variable domain (missing parts from reference TRBV7-9 and TRBJ2-1): DTGVSQNPRHKITKRGQNVTFRCDPISEHNRLYWYRQTLGQGPEFLTYFQNEAQLEKSRLLSDRFSAERPKGSFSTLEIQRTEQGDSAMYLCASSLSNLANEQFFGPGTRLTVL.

The gene calls are TRBV6-2 or TRBV6-3 and TRBJ2-2, with TRBD2 matching 8 bases. With V trimmed by 2 bases and J by 7 bases, 15 bases remained unmatched. The CDR3 contains 18 residues. Germline V gene sequence: CDR1 MNHEY, CDR2 SVGEGT. The CDR3 loop reads CASSYGAIGRALDGELFF. CDR3 DNA sequence: TGTGCCAGCAGTTACGGGGCGATCGGGAGGGCCCTAGACGGGGAGCTGTTTTTT.